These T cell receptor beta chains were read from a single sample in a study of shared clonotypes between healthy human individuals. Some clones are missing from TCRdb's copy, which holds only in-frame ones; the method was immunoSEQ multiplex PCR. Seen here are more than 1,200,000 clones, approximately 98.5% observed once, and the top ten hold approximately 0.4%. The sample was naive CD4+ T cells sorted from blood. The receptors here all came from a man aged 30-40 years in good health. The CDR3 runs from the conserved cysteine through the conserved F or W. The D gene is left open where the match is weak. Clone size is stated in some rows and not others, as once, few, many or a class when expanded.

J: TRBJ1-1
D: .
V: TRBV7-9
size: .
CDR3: CASSLASGLGQLNTEAFF
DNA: TGTGCCAGCAGCTTAGCTTCTGGTCTTGGACAGTTGAACACTGAAGCTTTCTTT

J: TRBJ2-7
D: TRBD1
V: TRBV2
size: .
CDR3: CASGTENSYEQYF
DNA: TGTGCCAGCGGGACAGAGAACTCCTACGAGCAGTACTTC

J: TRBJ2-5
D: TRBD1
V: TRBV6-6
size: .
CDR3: CASIGTEETQYF
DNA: TGTGCCAGCATCGGGACAGAAGAGACCCAGTACTTC

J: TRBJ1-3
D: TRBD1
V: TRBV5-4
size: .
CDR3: CASSLGGQGPGNTIYF
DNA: TGTGCCAGCAGCTTGGGTGGACAGGGCCCTGGAAACACCATATATTTT

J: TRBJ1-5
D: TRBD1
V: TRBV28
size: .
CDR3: CASSGTGSNQPQHF
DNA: TGTGCCAGCAGTGGGACAGGGTCCAATCAGCCCCAGCATTTT

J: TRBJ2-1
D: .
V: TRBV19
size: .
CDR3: CASSWEDSSYNEQFF
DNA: TGTGCCAGTAGTTGGGAGGATAGCTCCTACAATGAGCAGTTCTTC

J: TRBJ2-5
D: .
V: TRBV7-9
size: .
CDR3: CASSSGAGPGMATQYF
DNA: TGTGCCAGCAGCTCTGGGGCAGGGCCTGGCATGGCGACCCAGTACTTC

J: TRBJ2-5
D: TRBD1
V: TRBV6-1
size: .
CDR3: CASSVRDRAWTQYF
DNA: TGTGCCAGCAGTGTAAGGGACAGGGCATGGACCCAGTACTTC

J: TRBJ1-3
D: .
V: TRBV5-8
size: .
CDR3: CASSHPTRDSGNTIYF
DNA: TGTGCCAGCAGCCACCCTACCCGGGACTCTGGAAACACCATATATTTT

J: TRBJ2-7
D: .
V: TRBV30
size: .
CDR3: CAWSRLADYEQYF
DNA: TGTGCCTGGAGTAGGCTAGCAGACTACGAGCAGTACTTC

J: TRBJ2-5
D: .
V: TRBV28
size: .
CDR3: CASSSRDTPNF
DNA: TGTGCCAGCAGTTCTAGGGACACGCCAAACTTC

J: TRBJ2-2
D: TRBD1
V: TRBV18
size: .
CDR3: CASSPKRGPGELFF
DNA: TGTGCCAGCTCACCGAAAAGGGGGCCCGGGGAGCTGTTTTTT

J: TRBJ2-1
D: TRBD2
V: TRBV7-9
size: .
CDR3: CASKRDSYNEQFF
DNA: TGTGCCAGCAAGCGGGATTCCTACAATGAGCAGTTCTTC

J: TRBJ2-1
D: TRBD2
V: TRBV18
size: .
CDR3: CASSPMTSDEQFF
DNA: TGTGCCAGCTCACCGATGACTAGCGATGAGCAGTTCTTC

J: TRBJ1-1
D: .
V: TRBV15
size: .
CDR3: CATSLGGNTEAFF
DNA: TGTGCCACCAGTCTAGGTGGGAACACTGAAGCTTTCTTT

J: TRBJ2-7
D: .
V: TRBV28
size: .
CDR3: CASSLSGSISYEQYF
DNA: TGTGCCAGCAGTTTATCGGGGTCGATCTCCTACGAGCAGTACTTC

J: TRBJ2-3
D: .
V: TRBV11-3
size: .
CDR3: CASSLDYVDTQYF
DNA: TGTGCCAGCAGCTTAGATTACGTAGATACGCAGTATTTT

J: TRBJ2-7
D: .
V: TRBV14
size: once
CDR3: CASSPRLAGSGEQYF
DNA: TGTGCCAGCAGCCCCAGACTGGCGGGTTCGGGGGAGCAGTACTTC

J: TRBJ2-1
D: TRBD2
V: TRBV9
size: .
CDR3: CASSVGLAGGSSSYNEQFF
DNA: TGTGCCAGCAGCGTAGGTCTAGCGGGAGGTTCGAGCTCCTACAATGAGCAGTTCTTC

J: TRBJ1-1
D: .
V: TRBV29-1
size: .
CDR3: CSVGDPTGNTEAFF
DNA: TGCAGCGTGGGGGATCCAACAGGGAACACTGAAGCTTTCTTT

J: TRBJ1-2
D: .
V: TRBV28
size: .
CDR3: CASEGDNYGYTF
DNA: TGTGCCAGCGAGGGGGACAACTATGGCTACACCTTC

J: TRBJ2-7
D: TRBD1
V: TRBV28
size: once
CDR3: CASRPPGQGYEQYF
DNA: TGTGCCAGCAGACCTCCGGGACAGGGGTACGAGCAGTACTTC

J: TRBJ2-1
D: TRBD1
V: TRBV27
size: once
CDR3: CASSPPGQGVWNEQFF
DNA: TGTGCCAGCAGTCCTCCGGGACAGGGGGTTTGGAATGAGCAGTTCTTC

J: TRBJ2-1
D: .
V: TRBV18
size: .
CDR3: CASSPTKKYNEQFF
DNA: TGTGCCAGCTCACCAACTAAGAAATACAATGAGCAGTTCTTC

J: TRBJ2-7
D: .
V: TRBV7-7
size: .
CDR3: CASSAGAAPFYEQYF
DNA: TGTGCTAGCAGCGCCGGGGCGGCGCCCTTCTACGAGCAGTACTTC

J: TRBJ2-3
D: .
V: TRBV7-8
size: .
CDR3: CASSQGGGNTQYF
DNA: TGTGCCAGCAGCCAAGGGGGAGGGAATACGCAGTATTTT

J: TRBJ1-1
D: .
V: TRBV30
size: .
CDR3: CAWSVGKGNTEAFF
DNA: TGTGCCTGGAGTGTAGGTAAGGGGAACACTGAAGCTTTCTTT

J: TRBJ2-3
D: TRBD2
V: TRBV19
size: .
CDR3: CASRPRARGGSTDTQYF
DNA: TGTGCCAGTAGACCGCGAGCCCGGGGGGGTAGCACAGATACGCAGTATTTT

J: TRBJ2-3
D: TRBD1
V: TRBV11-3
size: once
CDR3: CASSSEDRVDTQYF
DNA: TGTGCCAGCAGCTCAGAGGACAGGGTGGATACGCAGTATTTT

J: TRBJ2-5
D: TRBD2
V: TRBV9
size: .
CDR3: CASSPPGGGLETQYF
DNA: TGTGCCAGCAGCCCTCCCGGGGGGGGCTTAGAGACCCAGTACTTC

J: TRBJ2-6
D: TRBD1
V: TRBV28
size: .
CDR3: CASSPPTGGLAGANVLTF
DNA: TGTGCCAGCAGTCCTCCGACAGGGGGCTTGGCTGGGGCCAACGTCCTGACTTTC

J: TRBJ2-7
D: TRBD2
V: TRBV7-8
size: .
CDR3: CASSLASSGSSHYEQYF
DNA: TGTGCCAGCAGCTTAGCGAGTAGCGGGTCGTCCCACTACGAGCAGTACTTC

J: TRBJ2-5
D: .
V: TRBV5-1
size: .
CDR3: CASSFEFSQETQYF
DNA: TGCGCCAGCAGCTTTGAATTCAGCCAAGAGACCCAGTACTTC

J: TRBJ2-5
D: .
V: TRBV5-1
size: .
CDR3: CASSLMPGAQETQYF
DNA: TGCGCCAGCAGCTTGATGCCAGGAGCCCAAGAGACCCAGTACTTC

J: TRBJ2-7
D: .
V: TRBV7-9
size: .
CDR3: CASSTRPGHGPSYEQYF
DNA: TGTGCCAGCAGCACGCGTCCGGGACATGGACCCTCCTACGAGCAGTACTTC

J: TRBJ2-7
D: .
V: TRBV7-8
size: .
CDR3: CASSYTRDTFYEQYF
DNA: TGTGCCAGCAGCTACACCCGGGACACTTTCTACGAGCAGTACTTC

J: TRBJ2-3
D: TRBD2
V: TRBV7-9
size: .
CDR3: CASSAGGTDTQYF
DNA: TGTGCCAGCAGCGCGGGAGGTACAGATACGCAGTATTTT

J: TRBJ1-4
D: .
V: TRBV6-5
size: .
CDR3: CASSYVGEKLFF
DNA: TGTGCCAGCAGTTACGTTGGTGAAAAACTGTTTTTT

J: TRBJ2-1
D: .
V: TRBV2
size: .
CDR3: CASRWDSNEQFF
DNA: TGTGCCAGCAGATGGGACTCAAATGAGCAGTTCTTC

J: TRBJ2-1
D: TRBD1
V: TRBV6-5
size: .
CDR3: CASSYGTGLIF
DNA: TGTGCCAGCAGTTACGGGACAGGGCTTATCTTC

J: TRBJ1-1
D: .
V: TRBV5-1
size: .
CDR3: CASSLVGSNTEAFF
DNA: TGCGCCAGCAGCTTGGTAGGGTCGAACACTGAAGCTTTCTTT

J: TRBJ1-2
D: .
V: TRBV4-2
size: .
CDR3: CASSHPRGGGGEGYTF
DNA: TGTGCCAGCAGCCACCCTAGGGGCGGCGGGGGAGAGGGCTACACCTTC

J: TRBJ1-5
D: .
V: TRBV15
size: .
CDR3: CATRGASNQPQHF
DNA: TGTGCCACCAGAGGGGCCAGCAATCAGCCCCAGCATTTT

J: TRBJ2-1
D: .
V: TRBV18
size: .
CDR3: CASSLVVGSYNEQFF
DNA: TGTGCCAGCTCACTAGTCGTCGGGTCCTACAATGAGCAGTTCTTC